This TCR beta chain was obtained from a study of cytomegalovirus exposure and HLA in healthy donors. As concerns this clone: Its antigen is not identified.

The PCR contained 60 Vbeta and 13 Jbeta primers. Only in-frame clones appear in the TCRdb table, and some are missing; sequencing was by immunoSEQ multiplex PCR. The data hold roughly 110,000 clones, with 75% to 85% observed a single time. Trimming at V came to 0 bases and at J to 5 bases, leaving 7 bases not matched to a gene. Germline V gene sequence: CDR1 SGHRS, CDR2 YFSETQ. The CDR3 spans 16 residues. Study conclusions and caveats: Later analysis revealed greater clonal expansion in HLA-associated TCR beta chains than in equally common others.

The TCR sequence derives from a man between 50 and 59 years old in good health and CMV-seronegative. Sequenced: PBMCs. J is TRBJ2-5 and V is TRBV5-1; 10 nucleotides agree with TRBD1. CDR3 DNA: TGCGCCAGCAGCTTGGGGGACAGGGGAGTGCGGGAGACCCAGTACTTC. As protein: CASSLGDRGVRETQYF.